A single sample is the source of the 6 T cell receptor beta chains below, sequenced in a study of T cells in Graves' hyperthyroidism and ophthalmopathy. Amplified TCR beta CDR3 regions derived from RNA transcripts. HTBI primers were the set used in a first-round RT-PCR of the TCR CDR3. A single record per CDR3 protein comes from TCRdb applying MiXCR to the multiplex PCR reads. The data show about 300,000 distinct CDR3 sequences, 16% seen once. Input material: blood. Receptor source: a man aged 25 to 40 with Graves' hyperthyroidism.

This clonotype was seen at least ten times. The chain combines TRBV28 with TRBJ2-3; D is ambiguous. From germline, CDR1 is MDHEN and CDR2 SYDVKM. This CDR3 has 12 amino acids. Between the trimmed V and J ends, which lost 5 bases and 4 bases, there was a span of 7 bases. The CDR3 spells CASSAIPDTQYF. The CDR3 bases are TGTGCCAGCAGTGCCATCCCAGATACGCAGTATTTT.

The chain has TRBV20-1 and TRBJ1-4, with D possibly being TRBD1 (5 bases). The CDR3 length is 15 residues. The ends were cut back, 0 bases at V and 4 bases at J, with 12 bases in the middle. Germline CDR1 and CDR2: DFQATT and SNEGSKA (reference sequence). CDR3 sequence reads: CSARDTSGNNEKLFF. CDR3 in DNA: TGCAGTGCTAGAGACACCTCAGGGAATAATGAAAAACTGTTTTTT.

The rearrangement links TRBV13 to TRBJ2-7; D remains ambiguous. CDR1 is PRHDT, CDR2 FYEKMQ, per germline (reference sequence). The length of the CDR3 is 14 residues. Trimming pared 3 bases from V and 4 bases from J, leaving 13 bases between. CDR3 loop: CASSFGLVGYEQYF. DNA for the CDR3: TGTGCCAGCAGCTTCGGTCTAGTTGGTTACGAGCAGTACTTC. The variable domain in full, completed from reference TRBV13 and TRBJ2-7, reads AAGVIQSPRHLIKEKRETATLKCYPIPRHDTVYWYQQGPGQDPQFLISFYEKMQSDKGSIPDRFSAQQFSDYHSELNMSSLELGDSALYFCASSFGLVGYEQYFGPGTRLTVT.

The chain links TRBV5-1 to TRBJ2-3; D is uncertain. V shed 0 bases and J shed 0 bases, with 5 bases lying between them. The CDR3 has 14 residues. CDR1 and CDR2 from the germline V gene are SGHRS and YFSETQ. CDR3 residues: CASSLAISTDTQYF. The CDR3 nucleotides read TGCGCCAGCAGCTTGGCCATTAGCACAGATACGCAGTATTTT.

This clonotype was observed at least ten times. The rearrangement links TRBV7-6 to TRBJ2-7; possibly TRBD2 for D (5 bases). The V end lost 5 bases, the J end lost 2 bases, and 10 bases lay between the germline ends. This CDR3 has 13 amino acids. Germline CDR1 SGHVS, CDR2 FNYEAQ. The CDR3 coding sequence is TGTGCCAGCAGCCTAGAGCGGACCTACGAGCAGTACTTC. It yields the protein CASSLERTYEQYF.

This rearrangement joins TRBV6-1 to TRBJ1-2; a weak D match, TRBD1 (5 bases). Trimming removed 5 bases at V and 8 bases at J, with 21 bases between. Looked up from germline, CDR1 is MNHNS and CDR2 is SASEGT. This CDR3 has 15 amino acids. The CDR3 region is CASSLTHQGALGYTF. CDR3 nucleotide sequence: TGTGCCAGCAGTCTCACACACCAGGGTGCCTTGGGCTACACCTTC.